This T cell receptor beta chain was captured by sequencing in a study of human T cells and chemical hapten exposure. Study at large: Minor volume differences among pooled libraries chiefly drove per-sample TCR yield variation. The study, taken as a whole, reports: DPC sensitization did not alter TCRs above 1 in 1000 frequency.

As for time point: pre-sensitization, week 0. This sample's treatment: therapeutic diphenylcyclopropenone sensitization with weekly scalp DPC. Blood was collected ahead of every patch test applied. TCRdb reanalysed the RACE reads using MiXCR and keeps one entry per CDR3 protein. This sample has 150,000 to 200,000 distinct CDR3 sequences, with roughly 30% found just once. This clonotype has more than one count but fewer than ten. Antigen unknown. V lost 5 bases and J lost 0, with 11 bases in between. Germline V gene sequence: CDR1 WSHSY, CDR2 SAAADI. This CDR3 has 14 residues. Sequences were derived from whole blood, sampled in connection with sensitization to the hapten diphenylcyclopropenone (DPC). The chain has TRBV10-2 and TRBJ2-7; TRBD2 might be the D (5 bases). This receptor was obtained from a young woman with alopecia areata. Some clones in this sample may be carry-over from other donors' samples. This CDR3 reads CASSTSRDSYEQYF. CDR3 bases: TGCGCCAGCAGTACCAGTCGGGACTCCTACGAGCAGTACTTC.